This T cell receptor (beta chain) came from a study of cytomegalovirus exposure and HLA in healthy donors. With 5 bases clipped from V and 5 bases from J, the junction kept 6 bases outside the gene matches. Germline V gene data show CDR1 as SGHNT and CDR2 as YYREEE (reference sequence). The CDR3 has 14 residues. Researchers ran the PCR with 60 Vbeta and 13 Jbeta primers. The protocol was immunoSEQ multiplex PCR, while the TCRdb copy is restricted to in-frame clones and leaves out a portion. In the table there are roughly 95,000 clones, 76% of which are singletons. Sequencing was carried out using PBMCs. The origin of this receptor is a man aged 30-40 years in good health and CMV-seropositive. This sequence joins TRBV5-4 and TRBJ2-5, with 10 bases identical to TRBD1. In DNA form, the CDR3 reads TGTGCCAGCAGGGGACAGGGGAGGATGGAGACCCAGTACTTC. Translating it yields CASRGQGRMETQYF. The variable domain in full, completed from reference TRBV5-4 and TRBJ2-5, reads ETGVTQSPTHLIKTRGQQVTLRCSSQSGHNTVSWYQQALGQGPQFIFQYYREEENGRGNFPPRFSGLQFPNYSSELNVNALELDDSALYLCASRGQGRMETQYFGPGTRLLVL.